This entry lists 31 T cell receptor beta chains sequenced from one sample in a study of blood T cell repertoires in COVID-19. Sequencing used immunoSEQ multiplex PCR; TCRdb keeps in-frame clones, though not all of them. The sample includes about 200,000 clones, about 85% of them seen just once. Sample: peripheral blood. All receptors derive from a woman aged 80 or over with acute or convalescent COVID-19.

In this sample, this clone turned up a few times. The chain carries TRBV9 and TRBJ2-5, with TRBD2 as a possible D gene (5 bases). CDR3 length equals 14 residues. V was pared by 3 bases and J by 0 bases, with 9 bases between. The germline V gene has CDR1 SGDLS and CDR2 YYNGEE. This chain's CDR3 is CASSAASHQETQYF. The CDR3 region has the DNA TGTGCCAGCAGCGCAGCTAGCCACCAAGAGACCCAGTACTTC.

This clone has a single count. The chain links TRBV28 to TRBJ1-1; the D is unclear. From germline, CDR1 is MDHEN and CDR2 SYDVKM. The CDR3 loop spans 11 amino acids. V shed 7 bases and J shed 0 bases, with 3 bases lying between them. The CDR3 DNA is TGTGCCAGCACCGTGAACACTGAAGCTTTCTTT. As protein: CASTVNTEAFF.

This chain uses TRBV5-4 with TRBJ1-1, with a possible D match to TRBD1 (6 bases). Germline assignment: CDR1 SGHNT and CDR2 YYREEE (reference sequence). There are 13 residues in the CDR3. The germline V and J ends were trimmed by 4 bases and 4 bases, with 11 bases remaining between them. The CDR3 DNA is TGTGCCAGCAGCACCAGGGGTAGCACTGAAGCTTTCTTT. It yields the protein CASSTRGSTEAFF.

This clone has only one observation. The genes are TRBV5-1 and TRBJ2-7, with TRBD1 matching 9 bases. The CDR3 length is 14 residues. The V and J ends lost 0 bases and 4 bases, in that order; junction bases with no gene match: 2. Germline loops: CDR1 SGHRS, CDR2 YFSETQ. In nucleotides, the CDR3 is TGCGCCAGCAGCTTGGGACAGGGGGGATACGAGCAGTACTTC. Its translation: CASSLGQGGYEQYF.

The chain recombines TRBV7-9 with TRBJ2-7; D perhaps matches TRBD1 (6 bases). The CDR3 has 14 amino acids. Germline V gene lookup returns CDR1 SEHNR and CDR2 FQNEAQ (reference sequence). The ends were cut back, 8 bases at V and 4 bases at J, with 18 bases in the middle. CDR3 region: CASSQGRQYYEQYF. The CDR3 DNA reads as TGTGCCAGCTCACAGGGCCGCCAATATTACGAGCAGTACTTC.

This clone was seen once. This sequence joins TRBV7-2 and TRBJ2-1; D is perhaps TRBD1 (6 bases). V was pared by 3 bases and J by 0 bases, with 12 bases between. The CDR3 sequence is 16 residues long. Germline V gene lookup returns CDR1 SGHTA and CDR2 FQGNSA. The CDR3: CASSLVGTNSYNEQFF. The CDR3 nucleotides are TGTGCCAGCAGCTTGGTCGGGACAAACTCCTACAATGAGCAGTTCTTC.

The chain recombines TRBV29-1 with TRBJ2-2; 7 nucleotides match TRBD2. The germline gives CDR1 SQVTM, CDR2 ANQGSEA. The CDR3 has 17 residues. Trimming took 0 bases from V and 4 from J; bases not matched to a gene: 11. The CDR3 protein is CSVEDPTSTAPTGELFF. CDR3 coding DNA: TGCAGCGTTGAAGACCCGACTAGCACGGCCCCCACCGGGGAGCTGTTTTTT.

This sequence joins TRBV24-1 and TRBJ1-5; tentatively, D is TRBD1 (5 bases). V was shortened by 4 bases and J by 1 base, with 16 bases between the two germline ends. The CDR3 runs to 17 residues. Germline CDR1 is KGHDR and CDR2 is SFDVKD. Here the CDR3 DNA reads TGTGCCACCAGTGAGGGGGGTCTAGGCCGAAGCAATCAGCCCCAGCATTTT. Amino acids: CATSEGGLGRSNQPQHF.

The rearrangement links TRBV27 to TRBJ1-1; possibly TRBD1 for D (5 bases). Germline V gene data show CDR1 as MNHEY and CDR2 as SMNVEV (reference sequence). V dropped 0 bases and J dropped 7 bases, with 12 bases sitting between them. The CDR3 is 14 amino acids. This chain's CDR3 is CASSLSPRGLEAFF. CDR3 sequence (DNA): TGTGCCAGCAGTTTATCCCCTAGGGGTCTTGAAGCTTTCTTT.

This chain joins TRBV30 and TRBJ2-3; 7 nucleotides agree with TRBD2. In germline, CDR1 is GTSNPN, CDR2 SVGIG (reference sequence). The CDR3 totals 14 residues. In nucleotides, the CDR3 is TGTGCTGTTCGTGGGGGAGGGCCCTTAGCGATGCAGTATTTT. It yields the protein CAVRGGGPLAMQYF.

V gene TRBV6-2 or TRBV6-3 combines with J gene TRBJ1-1; TRBD1 aligns across 8 bases. The CDR3 totals 18 residues. The V segment lost 5 bases and the J segment 3 bases; nucleotides outside the gene matches: 17. The germline CDR1 and CDR2 sequences are MNHEY and SVGEGT. CDR3 bases: TGTGCCAGCAGTCCCTCCGGTACCTACAGGGGGGGGTACACTGAAGCTTTCTTT. This gives the protein CASSPSGTYRGGYTEAFF.

The rearrangement links TRBV6-2 or TRBV6-3 to TRBJ2-6; 8 nucleotides line up with TRBD1. Germline V lookup: CDR1 MNHEY, CDR2 SVGEGT. J gave up 2 bases and V 0 bases, and 3 bases lay outside the gene matches. The CDR3 has 17 residues. This CDR3 reads CASSYSPDRAGANVLTF. CDR3 sequence (DNA): TGTGCCAGCAGTTACTCTCCGGACAGGGCTGGGGCCAACGTCCTGACTTTC.

The chain employs TRBV6-5 and TRBJ1-2; 8 positions agree with TRBD1. The V gene end was trimmed by 5 bases and the J gene end by 8 bases; junction bases not matched to a gene: 13. The germline V gene has CDR1 MNHEY and CDR2 SVGAGI. The CDR3 consists of 15 residues. CDR3 DNA: TGTGCCAGCAGTCCACCCTTTGGGACAGGCTTGGGCTACACCTTC. As protein: CASSPPFGTGLGYTF.

This sequence joins TRBV27 and TRBJ1-5, with D perhaps matching TRBD1 (6 bases). This CDR3 is built from 13 residues. Germline CDR1 MNHEY, CDR2 SMNVEV (reference sequence). V was pared by 6 bases and J by 7 bases, with 13 bases between. CDR3 protein: CASRRTVGQPQHF. The CDR3 nucleotides read TGTGCCAGCAGAAGGACAGTGGGCCAGCCCCAGCATTTT.

Details on this clone: Mismatch with germline at one junction end may stem from a read error. This sequence joins TRBV7-7 and TRBJ2-5, with 9 bases fitting TRBD2. Per the germline V gene, CDR1 is SSHAT and CDR2 is FNYEAQ (reference sequence). There are 15 residues in the CDR3. CDR3 DNA: TGTGCTAGCAGCTTAGGCTTTAGCGGGGGAGAGACCCAGTACTTC. It yields the protein CASSLGFSGGETQYF.

The chain carries TRBV28 and TRBJ2-7; 9 bases agree with TRBD1. V lost 4 bases to trimming and J lost 7 bases; unmatched junction nucleotides: 11. The CDR3 covers 15 residues. Germline values: CDR1 MDHEN, CDR2 SYDVKM. CDR3 loop: CASSSPTGGIEEQYF. The CDR3 DNA sequence: TGTGCCAGCAGTTCCCCGACAGGGGGTATAGAGGAGCAGTACTTC.

CDR3 loop: CASSSRAGANTEAFF. The CDR3 DNA is TGTGCCAGCAGCTCTAGAGCGGGTGCGAACACTGAAGCTTTCTTT. The chain couples TRBV11-2 to TRBJ1-1; D remains unclear. Germline V lookup: CDR1 SGHAT, CDR2 FQNNGV. This CDR3 comprises 15 residues. Trimming stripped 4 bases from V and 1 base from J, with 13 bases between.

V gene TRBV6-6 combines with J gene TRBJ1-5; 10 bases are a match to TRBD1. Germline CDR1 reads MNHNY; CDR2 reads SVGAGI (reference sequence). The CDR3 runs 13 residues. V dropped 7 bases and J dropped 7; count of bases not matched to a gene: 4. CDR3 in amino acids: CASTDRGQQPQHF. The CDR3 DNA reads TGTGCCAGCACCGACAGGGGGCAGCAGCCCCAGCATTTT.

The chain recombines TRBV19 with TRBJ1-5; 7 nucleotides match TRBD1. This CDR3 contains 15 residues. V was clipped by 3 bases and J by 9 bases; unmatched bases: 11. Germline lookup yields CDR1 LNHDA and CDR2 SQIVND (reference sequence). The CDR3 coding sequence is TGTGCCAGTAGTATTGGGACAGTCCCTTCAGGGCCCCAGCATTTT. As protein: CASSIGTVPSGPQHF.

The chain employs TRBV27 and TRBJ2-3, with D uncertain. The germline V and J ends were trimmed by 0 bases and 4 bases, with 14 bases remaining between them. The CDR3 runs 16 residues. CDR1 and CDR2 from the germline V gene are MNHEY and SMNVEV (reference sequence). The CDR3: CASSLSTPGGPDTQYF. Here the CDR3 DNA reads TGTGCCAGCAGTTTATCGACCCCCGGTGGGCCAGATACGCAGTATTTT.

V is TRBV19 and J is TRBJ1-1, with D perhaps TRBD1 (5 bases). Deletions cut 0 bases from V and 4 bases from J, with 9 bases between. Germline CDR1 is LNHDA and CDR2 is SQIVND (reference sequence). CDR3 size: 14 residues. The CDR3 spells CASSIEQGLTEAFF. CDR3 coding DNA: TGTGCCAGTAGTATAGAGCAGGGACTCACTGAAGCTTTCTTT.

The CDR3 loop is CASSTPRSPGNTIYF. CDR3 DNA: TGTGCCAGCAGCACCCCCAGGTCCCCTGGAAACACCATATATTTT. The chain recombines TRBV7-2 with TRBJ1-3; D is undetermined. CDR3 length: 15 amino acids. In germline, CDR1 is SGHTA, CDR2 FQGNSA. V lost 5 bases, J lost 2 bases, and 13 bases lay in between.

This chain uses TRBV9 with TRBJ2-5; 11 bases map to TRBD2. There are 15 residues in the CDR3. V lost 0 bases to trimming and J lost 5 bases; unmatched junction nucleotides: 3. Per germline, CDR1 SGDLS and CDR2 YYNGEE. CDR3 sequence (DNA): TGTGCCAGCAGCGTAGTAGCGGGGGGGAGGGAGACCCAGTACTTC. It is translated as CASSVVAGGRETQYF.

This chain links TRBV7-2 with TRBJ2-4; 7 positions agree with TRBD1. J lost 7 bases, V lost 5 bases, and 5 bases had no gene match. In germline, CDR1 is SGHTA, CDR2 FQGNSA. The CDR3 consists of 13 residues. CDR3 bases: TGTGCCAGCAGCGGGACAGTGGGGAACATTCAGTACTTC. It specifies CASSGTVGNIQYF.

V gene TRBV19 combines with J gene TRBJ2-2, with 11 bases identical to TRBD2. The CDR3 extends over 17 amino acids. V lost 6 bases, J lost 6 bases, and 12 bases stayed unmatched. The V gene's germline CDR1 is LNHDA and CDR2 SQIVND (reference sequence). CDR3 region: CASSIGPRSGRAGELFF. For the CDR3, the DNA is TGTGCCAGTAGCATCGGGCCTCGTAGCGGGAGGGCCGGGGAGCTGTTTTTT.

The chain carries TRBV28 and TRBJ1-2; D gene uncertain. CDR3 length equals 14 residues. Trimming stripped 4 bases from V and 2 bases from J, with 11 bases between. Germline V gives CDR1 MDHEN, CDR2 SYDVKM. CDR3 region: CASSWAGQNYGYTF. CDR3 DNA sequence: TGTGCCAGCAGTTGGGCAGGCCAGAACTATGGCTACACCTTC.

This sequence joins TRBV7-2 and TRBJ2-1, with TRBD1 as a possible D gene (5 bases). The length of the CDR3 is 12 residues. In germline, CDR1 is SGHTA, CDR2 FQGNSA. Trimming shortened V by 4 bases and J by 10 bases, and 11 bases separated the two germline ends. In nucleotides, the CDR3 is TGTGCCAGCAGCTGGGGCCCCGACGAGCAGTTCTTC. Translated: CASSWGPDEQFF.

This clone was seen a few times. The gene calls are TRBV7-9 and TRBJ2-2, with TRBD2 matching over 8 bases. With 5 bases clipped from V and 6 bases from J, the junction kept 8 bases outside the gene matches. CDR1 and CDR2 from the germline V gene are SEHNR and FQNEAQ (reference sequence). The CDR3 loop spans 15 amino acids. The CDR3 reads CASSLRLAYSGELFF. CDR3 DNA: TGTGCCAGCAGCCTGAGACTAGCGTATTCCGGGGAGCTGTTTTTT.

The V call is TRBV7-9, the J call TRBJ1-5; D unresolved. V gave up 6 bases and J gave up 0 bases, with 9 bases separating them. The CDR3 contains 14 residues. Germline CDR1 SEHNR, CDR2 FQNEAQ (reference sequence). Written as DNA, the CDR3 is TGTGCCAGCAGTCTTAGAGATAGCAATCAGCCCCAGCATTTT. Amino acids: CASSLRDSNQPQHF. Full variable domain (missing parts from reference TRBV7-9 and TRBJ1-5): DTGVSQNPRHKITKRGQNVTFRCDPISEHNRLYWYRQTLGQGPEFLTYFQNEAQLEKSRLLSDRFSAERPKGSFSTLEIQRTEQGDSAMYLCASSLRDSNQPQHFGDGTRLSIL.

The chain carries TRBV24-1 and TRBJ1-2; weak D call: TRBD1 (5 bases). Trimming removed 2 bases from V and 4 bases from J, with 19 bases in between. The CDR3 contains 17 residues. The germline V gene has CDR1 KGHDR and CDR2 SFDVKD. The CDR3 region is CATSDSGGKGRVYGYTF. CDR3 sequence (DNA): TGTGCCACCAGTGATTCGGGGGGGAAGGGCAGGGTCTATGGCTACACCTTC.

The table lists this clone with a count of one. This rearrangement joins TRBV3-1 (or the pseudogene TRBV3-2) to TRBJ2-2; 7 positions match TRBD1. V lost 0 bases and J lost 6; bases outside the gene matches: 1. The CDR3 contains 14 residues. Germline CDR1 reads LGHDT; CDR2 reads YNNKEL (reference sequence). CDR3 loop: CASSQEGGPGELFF. As DNA, the CDR3 is TGTGCCAGCAGCCAAGAAGGGGGCCCCGGGGAGCTGTTTTTT.